This is a list of T cell receptor beta chains from one sample in a study of blood T cell repertoires in COVID-19. Sequencing was performed with immunoSEQ multiplex PCR; in TCRdb, only in-frame clones are kept and a portion is missing. The sample yields some 80,000 clones, about four fifths seen once. Specimen: peripheral blood. The receptors shown here come from a woman of 80 years or more with active or convalescent COVID-19. Both conserved end residues are part of each CDR3. The D gene is left open where the match is weak. A clone size is listed for some rows: how often the clone was seen (once, few, many), or a class if it is expanded.

v_call	j_call	d_call	clone_size	cdr3_aa	cdr3_nt
TRBV6-2/TRBV6-3	TRBJ1-5	TRBD1	-	CASSSAHRGNQPQHF	TGTGCCAGCAGTTCGGCCCACAGGGGTAATCAGCCCCAGCATTTT
TRBV25-1	TRBJ1-2	-	-	CASSELGGYGYTF	TGTGCCAGCAGTGAATTGGGGGGATATGGCTACACCTTC
TRBV12-3/TRBV12-4	TRBJ1-3	-	-	CASSGTSGNTIYF	TGTGCCAGCAGTGGGACTTCTGGAAACACCATATATTTT
TRBV1	TRBJ2-2	-	-	CTSSKGWRGYTGELFF	TGCACCAGCAGCAAAGGGTGGCGGGGCTATACCGGGGAGCTGTTTTTT
TRBV27	TRBJ1-5	-	-	CASRPDRPNQPQHF	TGTGCCAGCAGGCCCGACAGACCGAATCAGCCCCAGCATTTT
TRBV5-1	TRBJ2-1	-	-	CASSPGGGFAYNEQFF	TGCGCCAGCAGCCCCGGTGGGGGCTTCGCCTACAATGAGCAGTTCTTC
TRBV7-9	TRBJ2-7	TRBD2	-	CASSPPGTSGYEQYF	TGTGCCAGCAGCCCCCCCGGGACTAGCGGCTACGAGCAGTACTTC
TRBV7-2	TRBJ2-5	TRBD2	-	CASSSGLAGLVGKETQYF	TGTGCCAGCAGCTCTGGACTAGCGGGGTTGGTTGGGAAAGAGACCCAGTACTTC
TRBV24-1	TRBJ2-1	-	-	CATSDSGGSRVDEQFF	TGTGCCACCAGTGATTCGGGGGGCTCGAGGGTCGATGAGCAGTTCTTC
TRBV7-7	TRBJ2-3	TRBD2	once	CASSLRAGGPLDTQYF	TGTGCCAGCAGCTTAAGGGCGGGGGGGCCGTTGGATACGCAGTATTTT
TRBV5-1	TRBJ1-1	-	-	CASSEQGLNTEAFF	TGCGCCAGCTCCGAACAGGGCCTGAACACTGAAGCTTTCTTT
TRBV4-3	TRBJ2-6	-	-	CASSQDLAGGGANVLTF	TGCGCCAGCAGCCAAGATCTGGCTGGTGGTGGGGCCAACGTCCTGACTTTC
TRBV3-1/TRBV3-2	TRBJ1-2	TRBD1	-	CASSQADRGRGYTF	TGTGCCAGCAGCCAAGCGGACAGGGGCCGCGGCTACACCTTC
TRBV29-1	TRBJ2-3	TRBD2	once	CSVGGGVADTQYF	TGCAGCGTTGGTGGGGGGGTGGCAGATACGCAGTATTTT
TRBV27	TRBJ1-3	-	-	CATDPRVPSGNTIYF	TGTGCCACCGATCCTCGGGTTCCCTCTGGAAACACCATATATTTT
TRBV27	TRBJ1-2	TRBD1	-	CASSAQGTGVYGYGYTF	TGTGCCAGCAGTGCCCAGGGGACAGGGGTGTATGGCTATGGCTACACCTTC
TRBV11-2	TRBJ2-1	TRBD2	-	CASSSKGLAGYNEQFF	TGTGCCAGCAGCTCGAAAGGACTAGCGGGCTACAATGAGCAGTTCTTC
TRBV5-6	TRBJ1-2	TRBD1	-	CASSPQMTGLYGYTF	TGTGCCAGCAGCCCTCAAATGACAGGGCTTTATGGCTACACCTTC
TRBV7-2	TRBJ2-3	TRBD2	few	CASSRSGGVVGYTQYF	TGTGCCAGCAGCCGGAGCGGGGGAGTGGTGGGATATACGCAGTATTTT
TRBV30	TRBJ1-4	TRBD1	-	CAWGQGWEKLFF	TGTGCCTGGGGACAGGGTTGGGAAAAACTGTTTTTT
TRBV19	TRBJ1-5	-	-	CASSPENLNNQPQHF	TGTGCCAGTAGTCCTGAAAACTTAAACAATCAGCCCCAGCATTTT
TRBV5-1	TRBJ2-1	TRBD2	-	CASSKILAGGPNEQFF	TGCGCCAGCAGCAAAATACTAGCGGGGGGTCCCAATGAGCAGTTCTTC
TRBV5-1	TRBJ1-6	TRBD1	-	CASSLNSRDRGSPLHF	TGCGCCAGCAGCTTGAACTCCCGGGACAGGGGTTCACCCCTCCACTTT
TRBV2	TRBJ2-7	TRBD1	-	CASRQTGGASYEQYF	TGTGCCAGCAGACAAACAGGGGGCGCGTCCTACGAGCAGTACTTC
TRBV6-6	TRBJ1-1	-	-	CASSYSRFDSITEAFF	TGTGCCAGCAGTTACTCGCGTTTTGACAGCATCACTGAAGCTTTCTTT
TRBV9	TRBJ1-2	TRBD1	-	CASSGDRAGYTF	TGTGCCAGCAGCGGGGACAGGGCTGGCTACACCTTC
TRBV25-1	TRBJ2-3	-	once	CASSALGGPTDTQYF	TGTGCCAGCAGCGCCCTAGGAGGGCCCACAGATACGCAGTATTTT
TRBV6-2/TRBV6-3	TRBJ2-5	TRBD2	-	CASSPGLADQETQYF	TGTGCCAGCAGCCCCGGACTAGCGGATCAAGAGACCCAGTACTTC
TRBV29-1	TRBJ2-1	TRBD1	-	CSVDRGVDEQFF	TGCAGCGTCGACAGGGGGGTCGATGAGCAGTTCTTC
TRBV18	TRBJ1-1	TRBD1	-	CASSPVDRVLNTEAFF	TGTGCCAGCTCACCAGTCGACAGGGTTTTAAACACTGAAGCTTTCTTT
TRBV28	TRBJ2-1	TRBD2	-	CASRAGTSRWNAYNEQFF	TGTGCCAGCAGGGCCGGGACTAGCAGATGGAACGCCTACAATGAGCAGTTCTTC
TRBV20-1	TRBJ2-7	TRBD2	once	CSASRRGVQSISYEQYF	TGCAGTGCTAGTCGGCGGGGGGTCCAATCCATCTCCTACGAGCAGTACTTC
TRBV30	TRBJ1-6	-	-	CAWSGQPTYNSPLHF	TGTGCCTGGAGTGGACAACCGACCTATAATTCACCCCTCCACTTT
TRBV30	TRBJ2-1	TRBD1	-	CAWNRDRIYNEQFF	TGTGCCTGGAACCGGGACAGGATATACAATGAGCAGTTCTTC
TRBV13	TRBJ1-5	-	-	CASSTSVGGSNQPQHF	TGTGCCAGCAGCACCTCGGTGGGAGGGAGCAATCAGCCCCAGCATTTT
TRBV14	TRBJ2-7	TRBD2	-	CASSHSPGLAGTYEQYF	TGTGCCAGCAGCCACTCACCGGGACTAGCGGGGACATACGAGCAGTACTTC
TRBV7-2	TRBJ2-5	TRBD1	-	CASRRRSGGGQETQYF	TGTGCCAGCAGGCGGCGATCAGGGGGCGGCCAAGAGACCCAGTACTTC
TRBV6-5	TRBJ1-5	-	-	CASSPTDRSNQPQHF	TGTGCCAGCAGTCCCACCGACAGGAGCAATCAGCCCCAGCATTTT
TRBV27	TRBJ2-7	TRBD1	-	CASSRTRGSYEQYF	TGTGCCAGCAGTCGAACCAGGGGGTCCTACGAGCAGTACTTC
TRBV7-2	TRBJ2-7	TRBD2	once	CASSPIPPSGAFSYEQYF	TGTGCCAGCAGCCCTATCCCCCCTAGCGGGGCCTTCTCCTACGAGCAGTACTTC
TRBV9	TRBJ1-1	-	-	CASSEQGFTEAFF	TGTGCCAGCAGCGAACAGGGATTCACTGAAGCTTTCTTT
TRBV3-1/TRBV3-2	TRBJ1-2	-	few	CASSLPGIRYGYTF	TGTGCCAGCAGCCTCCCAGGGATTAGGTATGGCTACACCTTC
TRBV5-3	TRBJ2-3	-	-	CARRPGEAGANSRVTDTQYF	TGTGCCAGAAGACCCGGCGAGGCAGGGGCCAACTCCAGGGTCACAGATACGCAGTATTTT
TRBV28	TRBJ1-6	TRBD1	-	CASRQGSVDSPLHF	TGTGCCAGCAGACAGGGGAGTGTAGACTCACCCCTCCACTTT